This record looks at one T cell receptor beta chain sequence and its context. The data were obtained in a study of blood T cell repertoires in COVID-19. Across the study: COVID-19 samples from acute and convalescent phases originated in the United States, Italy and Spain. PBMCs, B-cell-depleted T cells, or T cells provided the cDNA or gDNA that made up the material.

This CDR3 is 15 amino acids long. V dropped 6 bases and J dropped 4; count of bases not matched to a gene: 7. Germline CDR1 reads KGHSH; CDR2 reads LQKENI. Profiled with immunoSEQ multiplex PCR; TCRdb holds only in-frame clones, not every one. The sample includes about 140,000 clones, around 80% of them seen just once. Sequencing used peripheral blood. This receptor was identified in a man in his 60s with acute or convalescent COVID-19. The V gene is TRBV18, the J gene TRBJ2-1, with TRBD2 matching 9 bases. The CDR3: CASSPSGTQYNEQFF. DNA of the CDR3: TGTGCCAGCTCCCCTAGCGGGACCCAATACAATGAGCAGTTCTTC. The full variable domain, completed using reference TRBV18 and TRBJ2-1, is NAGVMQNPRHLVRRRGQEARLRCSPMKGHSHVYWYRQLPEEGLKFMVYLQKENIIDESGMPKERFSAEFPKEGPSILRIQQVVRGDSAAYFCASSPSGTQYNEQFFGPGTRLTVL.